Detailed here is one T cell receptor beta chain. Its antigen is not known. This PCR relied on a set of 60 Vbeta primers and 13 Jbeta primers. Using immunoSEQ multiplex PCR, the repertoire was profiled, and TCRdb retains in-frame clones only, with some absent. The table has 310,000 or so clones, about 90% seen once. The donors were healthy bone marrow donors. Germline V lookup: CDR1 ENHRY, CDR2 SYGVKD. The CDR3 is made up of 15 amino acids. The V gene end was trimmed by 3 bases and the J gene end by 4 bases; junction bases not matched to a gene: 5. This entry comes from a study of cytomegalovirus exposure and HLA in healthy donors. Study results and limitations: The availability of immune exposure information extended only to CMV serostatus. In vitro work confirmed that a few CMV-associated chains recognize CMV antigens. Overall, approximately 150 TCR beta chains were annotated as cytomegalovirus-associated.

This clonotype was sampled from a young woman in good health and CMV-seronegative. The source material was PBMCs. The chain is built from TRBV10-3 and TRBJ1-3; 8 nucleotides align to TRBD1. CDR3 in amino acids: CAISEDRGTGNTIYF. The CDR3 nucleotides are TGTGCCATCAGTGAAGACAGGGGAACCGGAAACACCATATATTTT.